A single sample gave rise to the 10 T cell receptor beta chains below, sequenced in a study of read filtering for tumor transcriptome and immune sequencing. Molecular barcoded adaptors covering alpha/delta and beta/gamma chains were used on around 400 ng RNA. TCRdb reprocessed the reads via MiXCR and lists one record per CDR3 protein. The repertoire has 57,000 or so distinct CDR3 sequences, about a fifth of them found once; the top ten carry roughly an eighth. Sequencing was done on a sample of a population of CD138-negative cells sorted from bone marrow. The source of these receptors is a donor aged 40 or older with multiple myeloma.

This clonotype appeared many times. J is TRBJ2-3 and V is TRBV20-1, with a tentative D call TRBD1 (7 bases). The germline CDR1 and CDR2 sequences are DFQATT and SNEGSKA (reference sequence). The CDR3 has 15 residues. V shed 5 bases and J shed 0 bases, with 15 bases lying between them. This chain's CDR3 is CSASGGTASTDTQYF. The CDR3 bases are TGCAGTGCTTCAGGGGGGACAGCTAGCACAGATACGCAGTATTTT.

Concerning this clonotype: Since a much larger clone is just one base distant, this may be a read error. The V call is TRBV7-2, the J call TRBJ2-2, with 8 bases matching TRBD1. The CDR3 consists of 15 residues. Germline values: CDR1 SGHTA, CDR2 FQGNSA. The CDR3 bases are TGTGCCGGCAGCTTACATACAGGGGGCACCGGGGAGCTGTTTTTT. As protein: CAGSLHTGGTGELFF.

This clonotype was recorded at least ten times. The rearrangement links TRBV7-8 to TRBJ2-7, with TRBD2 identical over 8 bases. With 5 bases clipped from V and 8 bases from J, the junction kept 14 bases outside the gene matches. CDR3 length: 15 amino acids. Germline CDR1 and CDR2: SGHVS and FQNEAQ. CDR3 residues: CASSTGGHGGAQQYF. The CDR3 coding sequence is TGTGCCAGCAGCACAGGAGGGCACGGGGGGGCCCAGCAGTACTTC.

This clonotype was seen at least ten times. This chain connects TRBV9 to TRBJ1-1, with TRBD1 identical over 10 bases. Germline loops: CDR1 SGDLS, CDR2 YYNGEE. Trimming took 3 bases from V and 5 from J; bases not matched to a gene: 7. The CDR3 runs 15 residues. The CDR3 sequence is CASSGTGTGVTEAFF. The CDR3 nucleotides are TGTGCCAGCAGCGGAACCGGGACAGGGGTTACTGAAGCTTTCTTT.

Comments on this clonotype: A much larger clone lies a single base off, so this may be a read error. The genes are TRBV30 and TRBJ2-2, with D possibly being TRBD2 (5 bases). From germline, CDR1 is GTSNPN and CDR2 SVGIG (reference sequence). The CDR3 loop spans 11 amino acids. CDR3 residues: CAWSPTRDLFF. DNA of the CDR3: TGTGCCTGGAGCCCTACTAGGGATCTGTTTTTT. Full variable domain (missing parts from reference TRBV30 and TRBJ2-2): SQTIHQWPATLVQPVGSPLSLECTVEGTSNPNLYWYRQAAGRGLQLLFYSVGIGQISSEVPQNLSASRPQDRQFILSSKKLLLSDSGFYLCAWSPTRDLFFGEGSRLTVL.

The rearrangement links TRBV11-1 to TRBJ1-1; D is unclear. V shed 4 bases and J shed 9 bases, with 12 bases lying between them. CDR1 and CDR2 from the germline V gene are SGHAT and FQDESV (reference sequence). CDR3 length: 12 amino acids. The CDR3 is CASSWGGNQAFF. The CDR3 DNA reads TGTGCCAGCAGCTGGGGTGGCAATCAAGCTTTCTTT.

This clonotype appeared many times. The chain has TRBV20-1 and TRBJ1-5, with TRBD1 matching 7 bases. Germline-derived CDR1 and CDR2 are DFQATT and SNEGSKA (reference sequence). The V gene end was trimmed by 0 bases and the J gene end by 1 base; junction bases not matched to a gene: 9. The CDR3 contains 17 residues. The CDR3 coding sequence is TGCAGTGCTAGAGATCGTATAGGGGGCCGGAGCAATCAGCCCCAGCATTTT. Amino acid sequence: CSARDRIGGRSNQPQHF.

This clonotype is termed medium-sized (0.01 to 0.1%). This chain links TRBV11-2 with TRBJ2-1, with 8 bases lining up with TRBD2. The germline V gene has CDR1 SGHAT and CDR2 FQNNGV. The CDR3 contains 16 residues. J was trimmed by 1 base and V by 5 bases; bases with no gene match: 7. The CDR3 loop is CASSHPGGPSYNEQFF. The CDR3 DNA sequence: TGTGCCAGCAGCCACCCGGGGGGGCCTTCCTACAATGAGCAGTTCTTC.

Remarks on this clonotype: The CDR3 end shows no conserved phenylalanine or tryptophan, and so a read error is likely. This chain's CDR3 is CAISEGSSYNKQFL. DNA of the CDR3: TGTGCCATCAGCGAGGGGAGTTCCTACAATAAGCAGTTCCTC. This chain uses TRBV10-3 with TRBJ2-1; TRBD1 or TRBD2 may be the D gene (5 bases each). The CDR3 extends over 14 amino acids. CDR1 is ENHRY and CDR2 is SYGVKD in the germline V gene.

The gene calls are TRBV2 and TRBJ1-2; 7 bases agree with TRBD1. The V gene end was trimmed by 7 bases and the J gene end by 5 bases; junction bases not matched to a gene: 13. CDR3 size: 15 residues. From germline, CDR1 is SNHLY and CDR2 FYNNEI. This CDR3 reads CASIVTGTANYGYTF. As DNA, the CDR3 is TGTGCCAGCATAGTGACCGGGACAGCAAATTATGGCTACACCTTC.